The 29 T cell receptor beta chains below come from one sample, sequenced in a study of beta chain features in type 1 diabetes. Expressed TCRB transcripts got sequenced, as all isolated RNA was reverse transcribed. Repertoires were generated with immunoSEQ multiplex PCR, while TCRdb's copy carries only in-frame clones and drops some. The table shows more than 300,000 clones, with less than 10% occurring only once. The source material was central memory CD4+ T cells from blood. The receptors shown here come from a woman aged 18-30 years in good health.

CDR3 sequence (DNA): TGTGCCAGCAGTGAGGGAGACCATAGCAATCAGCCCCAGCATTTT. Encoded protein: CASSEGDHSNQPQHF. The V gene is TRBV6-4, the J gene TRBJ1-5, with no clear D. Per germline, CDR1 MRHNA and CDR2 SNTAGT. The CDR3 has 15 residues. With 3 bases removed from V and 0 bases from J, the gap between germline ends came to 9 bases.

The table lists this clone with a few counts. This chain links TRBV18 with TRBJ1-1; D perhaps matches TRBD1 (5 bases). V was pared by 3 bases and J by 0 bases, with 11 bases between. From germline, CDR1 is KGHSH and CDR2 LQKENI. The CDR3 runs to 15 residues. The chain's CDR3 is CASSPGAGLNTEAFF. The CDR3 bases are TGTGCCAGCTCACCCGGGGCAGGCCTGAACACTGAAGCTTTCTTT.

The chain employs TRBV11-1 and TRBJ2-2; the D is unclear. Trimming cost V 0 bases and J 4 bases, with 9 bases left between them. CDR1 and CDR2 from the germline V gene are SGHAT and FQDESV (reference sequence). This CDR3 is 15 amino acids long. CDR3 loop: CASSLAPPRTGELFF. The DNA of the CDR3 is TGTGCCAGCAGCTTAGCTCCCCCCCGCACCGGGGAGCTGTTTTTT.

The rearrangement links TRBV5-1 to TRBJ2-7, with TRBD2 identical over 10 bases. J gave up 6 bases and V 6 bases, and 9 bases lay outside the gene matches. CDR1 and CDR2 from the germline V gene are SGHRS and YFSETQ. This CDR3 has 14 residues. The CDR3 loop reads CASTLAGNSLEQYF. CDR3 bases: TGCGCCAGCACACTAGCGGGAAACTCCCTCGAGCAGTACTTC.

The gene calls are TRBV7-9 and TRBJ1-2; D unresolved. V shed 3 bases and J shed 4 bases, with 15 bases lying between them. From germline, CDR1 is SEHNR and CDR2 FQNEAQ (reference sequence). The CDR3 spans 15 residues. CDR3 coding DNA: TGTGCCAGCAGCTTGGAGACACTTAAAGGCTATGGCTACACCTTC. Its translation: CASSLETLKGYGYTF.

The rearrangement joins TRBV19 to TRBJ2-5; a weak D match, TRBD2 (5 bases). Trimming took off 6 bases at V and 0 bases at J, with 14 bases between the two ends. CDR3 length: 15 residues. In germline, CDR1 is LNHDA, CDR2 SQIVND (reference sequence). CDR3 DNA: TGTGCCAGTAGGCTCTTCCCGGGAAACCAAGAGACCCAGTACTTC. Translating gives CASRLFPGNQETQYF.

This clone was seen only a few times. CDR3 loop: CASSPGTTNTGELFF. CDR3 DNA: TGTGCCAGCAGCCCCGGGACAACGAACACCGGGGAGCTGTTTTTT. This chain uses TRBV7-3 with TRBJ2-2; D possibly corresponds to TRBD1 (6 bases). CDR1 SGHTA and CDR2 FQGTGA come from the germline V gene. The V gene lost 5 bases and the J gene lost 0 bases, with 10 bases spanning the gap. The CDR3 is made up of 15 amino acids.

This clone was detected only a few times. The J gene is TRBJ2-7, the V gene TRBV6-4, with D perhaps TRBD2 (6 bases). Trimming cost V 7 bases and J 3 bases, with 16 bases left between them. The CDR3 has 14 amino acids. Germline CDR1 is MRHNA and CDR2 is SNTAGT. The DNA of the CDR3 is TGTGCCAGCATCGTCATCGGGAGCCGCTACGAGCAGTACTTC. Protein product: CASIVIGSRYEQYF.

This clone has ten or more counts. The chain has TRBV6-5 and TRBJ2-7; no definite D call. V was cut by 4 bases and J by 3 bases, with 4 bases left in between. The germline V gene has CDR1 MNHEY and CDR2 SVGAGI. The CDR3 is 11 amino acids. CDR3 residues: CASSSVYEQYF. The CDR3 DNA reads TGTGCCAGCAGTTCCGTCTACGAGCAGTACTTC.

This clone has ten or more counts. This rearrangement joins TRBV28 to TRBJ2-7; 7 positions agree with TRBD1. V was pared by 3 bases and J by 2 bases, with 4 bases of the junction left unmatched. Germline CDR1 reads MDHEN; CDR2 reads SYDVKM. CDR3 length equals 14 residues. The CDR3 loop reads CASSFSGQAYEQYF. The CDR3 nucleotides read TGTGCCAGCAGTTTCTCCGGACAGGCCTACGAGCAGTACTTC.

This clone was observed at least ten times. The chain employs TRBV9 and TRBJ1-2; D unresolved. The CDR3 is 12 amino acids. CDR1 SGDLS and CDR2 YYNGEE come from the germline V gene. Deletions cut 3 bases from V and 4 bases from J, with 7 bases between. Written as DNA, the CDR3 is TGTGCCAGCAGCGGCCTCTCCTATGGCTACACCTTC. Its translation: CASSGLSYGYTF. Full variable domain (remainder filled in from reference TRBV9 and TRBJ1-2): DSGVTQTPKHLITATGQRVTLRCSPRSGDLSVYWYQQSLDQGLQFLIQYYNGEERAKGNILERFSAQQFPDLHSELNLSSLELGDSALYFCASSGLSYGYTFGSGTRLTVV.

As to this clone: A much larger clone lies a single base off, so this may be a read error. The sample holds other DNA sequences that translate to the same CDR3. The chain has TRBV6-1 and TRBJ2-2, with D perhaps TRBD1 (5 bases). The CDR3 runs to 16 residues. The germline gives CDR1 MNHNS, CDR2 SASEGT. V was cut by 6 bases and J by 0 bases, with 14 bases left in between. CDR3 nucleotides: TGTGCCAGCAGCGAACAGGCCAACGCGAACACCGGGGAGCTGTTTTTT. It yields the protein CASSEQANANTGELFF.

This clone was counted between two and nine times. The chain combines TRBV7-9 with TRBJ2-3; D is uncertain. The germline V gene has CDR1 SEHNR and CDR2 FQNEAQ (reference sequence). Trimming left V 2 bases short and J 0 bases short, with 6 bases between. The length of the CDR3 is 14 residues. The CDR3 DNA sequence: TGTGCCAGCAGCTTATTGGGCAGCACAGATACGCAGTATTTT. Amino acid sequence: CASSLLGSTDTQYF.

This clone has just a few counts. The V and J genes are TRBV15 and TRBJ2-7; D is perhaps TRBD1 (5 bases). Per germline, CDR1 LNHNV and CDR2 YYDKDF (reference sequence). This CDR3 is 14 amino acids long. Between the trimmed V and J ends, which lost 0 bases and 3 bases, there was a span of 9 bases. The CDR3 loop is CATSRDNQGYEQYF. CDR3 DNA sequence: TGTGCCACCAGCAGAGATAATCAGGGCTACGAGCAGTACTTC.

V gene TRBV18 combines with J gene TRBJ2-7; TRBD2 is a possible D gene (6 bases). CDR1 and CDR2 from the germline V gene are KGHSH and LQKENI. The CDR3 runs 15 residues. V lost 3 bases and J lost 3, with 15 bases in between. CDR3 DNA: TGTGCCAGCTCACCGGGAATAGCGGAGTTCTACGAGCAGTACTTC. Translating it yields CASSPGIAEFYEQYF.

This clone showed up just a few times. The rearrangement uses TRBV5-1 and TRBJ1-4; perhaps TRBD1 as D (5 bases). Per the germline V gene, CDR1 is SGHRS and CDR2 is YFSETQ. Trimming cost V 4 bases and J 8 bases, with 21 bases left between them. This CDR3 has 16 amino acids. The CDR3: CASSLTILTGTEKLFF. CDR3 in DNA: TGCGCCAGCAGCCTGACAATACTCACCGGGACGGAAAAACTGTTTTTT.

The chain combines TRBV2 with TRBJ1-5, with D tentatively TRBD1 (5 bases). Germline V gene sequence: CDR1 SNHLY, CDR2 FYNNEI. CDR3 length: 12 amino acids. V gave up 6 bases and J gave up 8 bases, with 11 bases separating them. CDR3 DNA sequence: TGTGCCAGCAGGGGGGTGGGCGAGCCCCAGCATTTT. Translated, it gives CASRGVGEPQHF.

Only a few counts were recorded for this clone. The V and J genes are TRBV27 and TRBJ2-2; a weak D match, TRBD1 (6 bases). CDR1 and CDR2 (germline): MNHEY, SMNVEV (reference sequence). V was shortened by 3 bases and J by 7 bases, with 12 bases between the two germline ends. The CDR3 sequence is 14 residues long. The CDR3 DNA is TGTGCCAGCAGTTTCTACAGGGCGAACGGGGAGCTGTTTTTT. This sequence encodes CASSFYRANGELFF.

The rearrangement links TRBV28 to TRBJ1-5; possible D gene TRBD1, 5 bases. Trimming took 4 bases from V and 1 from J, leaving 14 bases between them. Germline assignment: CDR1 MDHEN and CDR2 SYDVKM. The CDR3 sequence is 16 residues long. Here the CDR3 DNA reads TGTGCCAGCAGTTCGCTTGGGGCCTTAAGCAATCAGCCCCAGCATTTT. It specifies CASSSLGALSNQPQHF. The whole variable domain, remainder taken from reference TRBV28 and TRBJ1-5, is DVKVTQSSRYLVKRTGEKVFLECVQDMDHENMFWYRQDPGLGLRLIYFSYDVKMKEKGDIPEGYSVSREKKERFSLILESASTNQTSMYLCASSSLGALSNQPQHFGDGTRLSIL.

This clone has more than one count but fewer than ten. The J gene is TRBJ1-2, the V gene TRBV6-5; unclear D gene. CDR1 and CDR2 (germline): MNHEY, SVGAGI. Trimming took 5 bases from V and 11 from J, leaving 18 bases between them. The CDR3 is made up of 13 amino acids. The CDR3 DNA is TGTGCCAGCAGTGAAGCGCTCGGTTGGATTTACACCTTC. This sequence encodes CASSEALGWIYTF.

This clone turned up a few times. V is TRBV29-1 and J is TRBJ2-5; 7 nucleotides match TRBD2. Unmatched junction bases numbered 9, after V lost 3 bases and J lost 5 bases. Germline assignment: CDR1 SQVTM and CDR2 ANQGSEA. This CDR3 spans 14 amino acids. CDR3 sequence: CSVEAGGRGETQYF. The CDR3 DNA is TGCAGCGTTGAGGCGGGCGGGAGAGGGGAGACCCAGTACTTC.

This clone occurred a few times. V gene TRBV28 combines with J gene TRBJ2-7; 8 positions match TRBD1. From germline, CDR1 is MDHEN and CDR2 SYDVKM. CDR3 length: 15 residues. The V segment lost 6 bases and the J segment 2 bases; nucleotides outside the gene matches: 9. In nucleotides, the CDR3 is TGTGCCAGCAGCACGATCGGGACAGGTACCTACGAGCAGTACTTC. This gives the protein CASSTIGTGTYEQYF.

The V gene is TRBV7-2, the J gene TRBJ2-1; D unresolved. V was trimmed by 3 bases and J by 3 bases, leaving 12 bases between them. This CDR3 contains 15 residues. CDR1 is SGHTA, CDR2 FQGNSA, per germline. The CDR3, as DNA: TGTGCCAGCAGCTTTGGGTCGAACAACTACAATGAGCAGTTCTTC. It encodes CASSFGSNNYNEQFF.

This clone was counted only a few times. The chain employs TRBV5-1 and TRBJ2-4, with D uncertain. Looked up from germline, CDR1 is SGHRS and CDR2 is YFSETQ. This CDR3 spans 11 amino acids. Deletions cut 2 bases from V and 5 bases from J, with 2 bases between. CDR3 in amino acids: CASSFENIQYF. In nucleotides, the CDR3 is TGCGCCAGCAGCTTTGAAAACATTCAGTACTTC.

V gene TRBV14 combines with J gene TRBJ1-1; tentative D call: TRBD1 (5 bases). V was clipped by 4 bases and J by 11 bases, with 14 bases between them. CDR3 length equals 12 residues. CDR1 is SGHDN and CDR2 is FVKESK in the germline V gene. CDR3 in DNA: TGTGCCAGCAGCCGCAAACCGGGGGTGGCTTTCTTT. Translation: CASSRKPGVAFF.

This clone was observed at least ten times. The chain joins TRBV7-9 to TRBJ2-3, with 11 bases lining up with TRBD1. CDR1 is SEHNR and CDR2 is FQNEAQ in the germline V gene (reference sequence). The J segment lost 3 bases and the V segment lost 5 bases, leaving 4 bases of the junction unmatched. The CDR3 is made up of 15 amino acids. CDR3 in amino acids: CASSLGQGETDTQYF. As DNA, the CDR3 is TGTGCCAGCAGCCTGGGACAGGGGGAGACAGATACGCAGTATTTT.

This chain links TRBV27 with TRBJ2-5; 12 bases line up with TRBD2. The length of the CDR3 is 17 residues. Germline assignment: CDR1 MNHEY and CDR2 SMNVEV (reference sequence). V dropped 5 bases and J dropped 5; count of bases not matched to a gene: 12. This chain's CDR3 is CASSQKSSGRAAETQYF. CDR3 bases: TGTGCCAGCAGTCAAAAATCTAGCGGGAGGGCCGCGGAGACCCAGTACTTC.

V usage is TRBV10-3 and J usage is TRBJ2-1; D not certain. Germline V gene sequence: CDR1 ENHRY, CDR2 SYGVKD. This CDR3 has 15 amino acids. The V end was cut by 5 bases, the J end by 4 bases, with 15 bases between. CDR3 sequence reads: CAISSLAHGYNEQFF. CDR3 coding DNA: TGTGCCATCAGTTCCCTGGCGCATGGTTACAATGAGCAGTTCTTC.

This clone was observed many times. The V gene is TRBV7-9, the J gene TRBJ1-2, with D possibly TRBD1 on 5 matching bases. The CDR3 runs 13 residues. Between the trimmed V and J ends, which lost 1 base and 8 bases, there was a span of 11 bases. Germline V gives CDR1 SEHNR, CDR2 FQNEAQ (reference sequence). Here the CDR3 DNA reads TGTGCCAGCAGCTTAGGGACAAGGGTGGGCTACACCTTC. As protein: CASSLGTRVGYTF.